A single sample gave rise to the 10 T cell receptor beta chains below, sequenced in a study of shared clonotypes between healthy human individuals. The assay was immunoSEQ multiplex PCR, and TCRdb's table has in-frame clones only and misses some. The table records roughly 650,000 clones, 95% to 97% of them present only once. Naive CD8 cells were CD45RO-negative, positively selected for CCR7, excluding terminally differentiated effector memory CD45RA+ cells. Sequencing input: naive CD8+ T cells sorted from blood. These receptors were obtained from a woman aged 25-40 years in good health.

This clone occurred once. The rearrangement links TRBV21-1 to TRBJ1-2. TRBV21-1 is described as a pseudogene. This CDR3 comprises 13 residues. For the CDR3, the DNA is TGTGCCAGCAGCCACCTCGGTAGGGCTGGCTACACCTTC. Translation gives CASSHLGRAGYTF.

As for this clone: Distinct nucleotide sequences in the sample also encode this CDR3. The chain couples TRBV27 to TRBJ2-7; 12 bases are a match to TRBD2. The CDR3 totals 14 residues. The germline V gene has CDR1 MNHEY and CDR2 SMNVEV (reference sequence). With 5 bases clipped from V and 4 bases from J, the junction kept 3 bases outside the gene matches. CDR3 in amino acids: CASSVTSGSYEQYF. DNA for the CDR3: TGTGCCAGCAGTGTGACTAGCGGGAGTTACGAGCAGTACTTC.

This rearrangement joins TRBV28 to TRBJ1-2, with 8 bases fitting TRBD1. With V trimmed by 6 bases and J by 8 bases, 2 bases remained unmatched. Looked up from germline, CDR1 is MDHEN and CDR2 is SYDVKM. The CDR3 consists of 11 residues. The CDR3 loop is CASRDRVGYTF. In DNA, the CDR3 is TGTGCCAGCAGGGACAGGGTAGGCTACACCTTC.

The chain carries TRBV11-2 and TRBJ2-5; TRBD1 agrees at 8 bases. The germline gives CDR1 SGHAT, CDR2 FQNNGV. The CDR3 loop spans 17 amino acids. Trimming cost V 3 bases and J 5 bases; bases outside gene matches: 14. In DNA, the CDR3 is TGTGCCAGCAGCTTCCTGCCGGACAGGGTGCGTGGGGAGACCCAGTACTTC. It is translated as CASSFLPDRVRGETQYF.

The chain links TRBV21-1 to TRBJ1-5; the DNA was not compared with TRBD1, the D call given in the table. TRBV21-1 is a pseudogene locus. The CDR3 length is 16 residues. The CDR3 region is CASSKGEGAPPSAQHF. CDR3 nucleotides: TGTGCCAGCAGCAAAGGAGAGGGGGCACCCCCTTCGGCCCAGCATTTT.

The chain uses TRBV30 and TRBJ1-4; perhaps TRBD1 as D (6 bases). Germline CDR1 and CDR2: GTSNPN and SVGIG (reference sequence). Trimming cost V 0 bases and J 4 bases, with 12 bases left between them. The CDR3 spans 15 residues. CDR3 residues: CAWSVLGGLNEKLFF. DNA of the CDR3: TGTGCCTGGAGTGTACTGGGGGGCCTTAATGAAAAACTGTTTTTT.

The rearrangement links TRBV11-2 to TRBJ2-1, with D possibly matching TRBD1 (6 bases). The CDR3 spans 16 residues. Trimming removed 4 bases at V and 3 bases at J, with 16 bases between. Germline CDR1 SGHAT, CDR2 FQNNGV. In DNA, the CDR3 is TGTGCCAGCAGCTCCAGACAGGACCCCCGCTACAATGAGCAGTTCTTC. Encoded protein: CASSSRQDPRYNEQFF.

The gene calls are TRBV9 and TRBJ2-1; TRBD2 agrees at 9 bases. The CDR3 is made up of 16 amino acids. V trimming: 5 bases; J trimming: 8 bases; junction bases outside the gene matches: 14. Germline V CDR1 and CDR2: SGDLS, YYNGEE. The CDR3 spells CASSLSRISGSDEQFF. In DNA form, the CDR3 reads TGTGCCAGCAGTCTAAGCAGGATTAGCGGGAGTGATGAGCAGTTCTTC.

This chain uses TRBV4-1 with TRBJ2-5, with a possible D match to TRBD2 (6 bases). The J call may not be correct, given that the DNA end is closer to TRBJ2-7. The CDR3 covers 13 residues. Germline V gene sequence: CDR1 MGHRA, CDR2 YSYEKL. The CDR3 reads CASSLATGGEQYF. As DNA, the CDR3 is TGCGCCAGCAGCCTCGCGACCGGGGGCGAGCAGTACTTC.

J is TRBJ2-7 and V is TRBV7-9; D is possibly TRBD2 (7 bases). This CDR3 region has 14 residues. Per the germline V gene, CDR1 is SEHNR and CDR2 is FQNEAQ (reference sequence). V was clipped by 5 bases and J by 6 bases, with 17 bases between them. The CDR3 nucleotides are TGTGCCAGCAGCCCGGAGGGGGGGGCGGGCGAGCAGTACTTC. This codes for CASSPEGGAGEQYF.